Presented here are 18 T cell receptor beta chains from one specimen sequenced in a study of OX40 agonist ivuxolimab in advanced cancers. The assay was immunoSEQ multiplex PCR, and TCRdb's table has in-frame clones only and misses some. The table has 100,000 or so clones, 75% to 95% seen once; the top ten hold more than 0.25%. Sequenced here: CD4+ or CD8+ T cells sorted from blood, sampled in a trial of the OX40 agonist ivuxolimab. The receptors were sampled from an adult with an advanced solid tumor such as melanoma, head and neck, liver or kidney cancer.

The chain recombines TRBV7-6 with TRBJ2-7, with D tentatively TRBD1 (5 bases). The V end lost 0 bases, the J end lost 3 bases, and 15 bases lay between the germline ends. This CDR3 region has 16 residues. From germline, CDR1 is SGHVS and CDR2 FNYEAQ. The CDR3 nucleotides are TGTGCCAGCAGCTTAGCGCCGTCTACAGGAATCTACGAGCAGTACTTC. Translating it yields CASSLAPSTGIYEQYF.

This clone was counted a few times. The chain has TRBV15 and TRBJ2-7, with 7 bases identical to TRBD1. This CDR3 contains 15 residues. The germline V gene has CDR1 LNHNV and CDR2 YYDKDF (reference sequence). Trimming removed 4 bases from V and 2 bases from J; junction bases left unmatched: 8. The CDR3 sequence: CATSKDVTGTYEQYF. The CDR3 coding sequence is TGTGCCACCAGCAAAGACGTGACAGGGACCTACGAGCAGTACTTC. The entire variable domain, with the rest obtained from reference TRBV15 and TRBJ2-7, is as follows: DAMVIQNPRYQVTQFGKPVTLSCSQTLNHNVMYWYQQKSSQAPKLLFHYYDKDFNNEADTPDNFQSRRPNTSFCFLDIRSPGLGDTAMYLCATSKDVTGTYEQYFGPGTRLTVT.

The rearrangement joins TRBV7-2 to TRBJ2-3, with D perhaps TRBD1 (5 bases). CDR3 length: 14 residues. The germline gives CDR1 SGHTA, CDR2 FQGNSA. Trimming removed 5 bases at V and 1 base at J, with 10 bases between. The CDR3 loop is CASSPQTGTDTQYF. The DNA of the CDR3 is TGTGCCAGCAGCCCCCAGACAGGCACAGATACGCAGTATTTT.

CDR3 amino acids: CASSYRGLNEKLFF. CDR3 DNA sequence: TGTGCCAGCAGCTACAGGGGGTTAAATGAAAAACTGTTTTTT. V is TRBV5-6 and J is TRBJ1-4; 8 bases are a match to TRBD1. Germline V gene sequence: CDR1 SGHDT, CDR2 YYEEEE. This CDR3 spans 14 amino acids. Unmatched junction bases numbered 3, after V lost 3 bases and J lost 5 bases.

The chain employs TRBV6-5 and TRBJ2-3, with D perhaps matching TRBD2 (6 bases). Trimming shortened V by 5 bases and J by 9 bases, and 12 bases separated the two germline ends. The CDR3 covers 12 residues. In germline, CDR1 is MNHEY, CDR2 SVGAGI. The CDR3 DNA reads TGTGCCAGCAGTCTTAGCGGCGGAACGCAGTATTTT. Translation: CASSLSGGTQYF.

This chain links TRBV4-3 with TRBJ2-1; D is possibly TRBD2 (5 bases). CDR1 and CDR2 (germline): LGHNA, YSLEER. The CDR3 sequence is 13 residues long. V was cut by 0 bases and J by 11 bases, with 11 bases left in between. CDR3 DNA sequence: TGCGCCAGCAGCCAAGATTTTGGGGAGCAGCAGTTCTTC. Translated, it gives CASSQDFGEQQFF.

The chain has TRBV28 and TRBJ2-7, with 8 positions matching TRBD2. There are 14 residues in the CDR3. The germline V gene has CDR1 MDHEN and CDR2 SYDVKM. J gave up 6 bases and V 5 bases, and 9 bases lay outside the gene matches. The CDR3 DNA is TGTGCCAGCAGTCTCACCGCCGGGACTAGCGAGCAGTACTTC. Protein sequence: CASSLTAGTSEQYF.

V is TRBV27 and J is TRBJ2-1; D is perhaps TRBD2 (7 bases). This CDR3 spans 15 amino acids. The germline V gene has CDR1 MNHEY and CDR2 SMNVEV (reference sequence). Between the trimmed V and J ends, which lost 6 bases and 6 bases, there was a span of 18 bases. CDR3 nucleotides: TGTGCCAGCAGCGCCCGGCGGGGGCAGACCAATGAGCAGTTCTTC. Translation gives CASSARRGQTNEQFF.

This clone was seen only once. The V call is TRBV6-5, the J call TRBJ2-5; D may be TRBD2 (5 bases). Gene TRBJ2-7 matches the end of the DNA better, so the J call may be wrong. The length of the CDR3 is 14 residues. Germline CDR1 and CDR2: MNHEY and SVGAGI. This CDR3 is CASSYSGRTYEQYF. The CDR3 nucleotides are TGTGCCAGCAGTTACTCGGGGAGAACCTACGAGCAGTACTTC.

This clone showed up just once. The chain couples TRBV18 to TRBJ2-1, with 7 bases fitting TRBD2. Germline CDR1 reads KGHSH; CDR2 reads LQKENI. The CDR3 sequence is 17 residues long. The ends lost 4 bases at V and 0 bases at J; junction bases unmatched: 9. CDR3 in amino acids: CASSLLLASGSYNEQFF. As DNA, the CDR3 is TGTGCCAGCTCACTGCTCCTCGCTAGCGGCTCCTACAATGAGCAGTTCTTC.

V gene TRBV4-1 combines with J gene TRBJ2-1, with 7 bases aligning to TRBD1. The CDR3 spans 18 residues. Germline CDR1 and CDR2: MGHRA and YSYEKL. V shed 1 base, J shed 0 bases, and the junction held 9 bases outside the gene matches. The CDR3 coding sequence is TGCGCCAGCAGCCAAGGGAGAACAGGGGTGGACTCCTACAATGAGCAGTTCTTC. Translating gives CASSQGRTGVDSYNEQFF.

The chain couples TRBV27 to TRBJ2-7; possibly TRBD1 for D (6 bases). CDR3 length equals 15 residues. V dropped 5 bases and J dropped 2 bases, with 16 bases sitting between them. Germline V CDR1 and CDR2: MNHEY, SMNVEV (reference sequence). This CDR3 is CASSTRRDTTYEQYF. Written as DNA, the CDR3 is TGTGCCAGCAGTACCCGCCGGGACACTACCTACGAGCAGTACTTC.

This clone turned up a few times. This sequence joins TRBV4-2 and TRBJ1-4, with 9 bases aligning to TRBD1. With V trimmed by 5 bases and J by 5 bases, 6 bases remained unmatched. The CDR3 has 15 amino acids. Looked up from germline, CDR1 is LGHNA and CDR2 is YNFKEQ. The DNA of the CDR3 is TGTGCCAGCAGCATACCCGGGACAGGGAATGAAAAACTGTTTTTT. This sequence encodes CASSIPGTGNEKLFF.

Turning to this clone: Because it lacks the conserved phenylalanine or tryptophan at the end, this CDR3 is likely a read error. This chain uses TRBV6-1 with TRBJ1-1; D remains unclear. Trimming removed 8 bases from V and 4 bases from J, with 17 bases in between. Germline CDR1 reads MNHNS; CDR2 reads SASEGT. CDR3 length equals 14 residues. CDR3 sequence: CASPGLGFGTEAFL. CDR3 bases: TGTGCCAGCCCCGGGCTGGGCTTTGGCACTGAAGCTTTCCTT.

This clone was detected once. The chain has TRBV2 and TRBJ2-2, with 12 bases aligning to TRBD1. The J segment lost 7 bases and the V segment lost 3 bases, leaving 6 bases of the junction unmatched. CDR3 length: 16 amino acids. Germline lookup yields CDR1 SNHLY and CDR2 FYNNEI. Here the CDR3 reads CASSDPGQGAGGELFF. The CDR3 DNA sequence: TGTGCCAGCAGTGACCCGGGACAGGGGGCAGGCGGGGAGCTGTTTTTT.

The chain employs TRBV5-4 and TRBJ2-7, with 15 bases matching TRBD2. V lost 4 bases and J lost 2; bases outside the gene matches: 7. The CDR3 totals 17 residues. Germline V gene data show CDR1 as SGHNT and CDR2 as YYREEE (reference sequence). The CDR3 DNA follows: TGTGCCAGCAGCCCCCGGGGACTAGCGGGAGGTACCTACGAGCAGTACTTC. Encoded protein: CASSPRGLAGGTYEQYF.

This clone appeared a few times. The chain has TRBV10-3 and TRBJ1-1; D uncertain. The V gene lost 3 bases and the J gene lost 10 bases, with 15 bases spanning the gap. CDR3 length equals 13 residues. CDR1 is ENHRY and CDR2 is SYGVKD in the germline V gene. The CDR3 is CAISDSAGDTAFF. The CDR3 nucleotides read TGTGCCATCAGTGACTCCGCCGGTGATACAGCTTTCTTT.

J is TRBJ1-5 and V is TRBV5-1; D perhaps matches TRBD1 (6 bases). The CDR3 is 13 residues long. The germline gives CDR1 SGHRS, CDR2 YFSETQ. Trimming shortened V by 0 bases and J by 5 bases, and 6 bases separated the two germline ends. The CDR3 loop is CASSLDRDQPQHF. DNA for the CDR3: TGCGCCAGCAGCTTGGACAGGGATCAGCCCCAGCATTTT. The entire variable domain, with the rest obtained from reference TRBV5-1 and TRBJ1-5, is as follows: KAGVTQTPRYLIKTRGQQVTLSCSPISGHRSVSWYQQTPGQGLQFLFEYFSETQRNKGNFPGRFSGRQFSNSRSEMNVSTLELGDSALYLCASSLDRDQPQHFGDGTRLSIL.